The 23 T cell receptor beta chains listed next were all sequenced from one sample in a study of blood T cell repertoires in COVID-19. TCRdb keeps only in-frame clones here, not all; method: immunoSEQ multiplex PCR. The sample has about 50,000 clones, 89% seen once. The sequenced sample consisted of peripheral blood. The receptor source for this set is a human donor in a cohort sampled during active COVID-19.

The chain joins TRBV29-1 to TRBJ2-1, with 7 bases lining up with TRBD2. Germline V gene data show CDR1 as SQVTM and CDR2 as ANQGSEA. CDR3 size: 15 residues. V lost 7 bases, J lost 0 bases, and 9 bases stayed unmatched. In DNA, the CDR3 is TGCAGCGCCTGGGGAGGGGTTGGCTCCTACAATGAGCAGTTCTTC. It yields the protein CSAWGGVGSYNEQFF.

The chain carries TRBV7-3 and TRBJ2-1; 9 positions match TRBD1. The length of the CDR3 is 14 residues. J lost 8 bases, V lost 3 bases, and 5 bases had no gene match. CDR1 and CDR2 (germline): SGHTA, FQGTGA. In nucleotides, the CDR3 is TGTGCCAGCAGCTTGACAGGGGGAGTAGATGAGCAGTTCTTC. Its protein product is CASSLTGGVDEQFF.

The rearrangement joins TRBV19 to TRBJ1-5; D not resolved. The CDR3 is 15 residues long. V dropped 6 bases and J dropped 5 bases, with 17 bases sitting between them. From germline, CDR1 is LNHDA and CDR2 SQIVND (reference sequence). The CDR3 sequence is CASRPGTREDQPQHF. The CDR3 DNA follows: TGTGCCAGTAGACCCGGAACCCGGGAGGATCAGCCCCAGCATTTT.

The CDR3 DNA is TGTGCCAGCAGCTTAAGCAGGGCCAGGGATTCACCCCTCCACTTT. Its protein is CASSLSRARDSPLHF. The rearrangement joins TRBV7-2 to TRBJ1-6; maybe TRBD1 (5 bases). CDR1 and CDR2 from the germline V gene are SGHTA and FQGNSA. The CDR3 has 15 residues. V was shortened by 2 bases and J by 8 bases, with 13 bases between the two germline ends.

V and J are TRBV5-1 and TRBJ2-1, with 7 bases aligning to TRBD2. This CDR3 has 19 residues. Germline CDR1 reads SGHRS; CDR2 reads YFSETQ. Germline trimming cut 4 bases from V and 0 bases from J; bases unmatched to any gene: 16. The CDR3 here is CASSTGLVGGRSSYNEQFF. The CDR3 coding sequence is TGCGCCAGCAGCACAGGACTAGTAGGAGGGAGGAGCTCCTACAATGAGCAGTTCTTC.

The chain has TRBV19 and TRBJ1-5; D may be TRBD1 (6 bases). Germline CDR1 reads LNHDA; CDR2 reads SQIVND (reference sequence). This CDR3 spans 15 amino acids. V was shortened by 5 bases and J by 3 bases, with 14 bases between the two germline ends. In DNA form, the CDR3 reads TGTGCCAGTAGTCCGGGACATCAGATCAATCAGCCCCAGCATTTT. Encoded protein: CASSPGHQINQPQHF.

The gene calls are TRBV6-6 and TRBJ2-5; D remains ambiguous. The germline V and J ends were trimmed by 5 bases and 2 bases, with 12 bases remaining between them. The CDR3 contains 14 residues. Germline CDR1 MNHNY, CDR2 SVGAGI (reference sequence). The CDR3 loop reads CASSNPRVQETQYF. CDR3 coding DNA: TGTGCCAGCAGTAACCCCCGAGTTCAAGAGACCCAGTACTTC.

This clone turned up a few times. The CDR3 DNA reads TGTGCCAGCTCAGAACAGGGTTATTTTGAGACCCAGTACTTC. This sequence encodes CASSEQGYFETQYF. The chain recombines TRBV18 with TRBJ2-5; tentative D call: TRBD1 (6 bases). CDR3 length: 14 residues. Trimming took off 5 bases at V and 5 bases at J, with 15 bases between the two ends. The V gene's germline CDR1 is KGHSH and CDR2 LQKENI.

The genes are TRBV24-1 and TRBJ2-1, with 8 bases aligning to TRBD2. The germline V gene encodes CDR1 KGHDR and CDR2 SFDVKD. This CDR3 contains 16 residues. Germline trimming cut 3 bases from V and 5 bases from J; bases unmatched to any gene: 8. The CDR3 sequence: CATSDTSGRGDNEQFF. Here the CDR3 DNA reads TGTGCCACCAGTGATACGAGCGGGAGAGGTGACAATGAGCAGTTCTTC.

The CDR3 sequence is CAISDQGSDEQYF. The CDR3 nucleotides read TGTGCCATCAGTGACCAGGGGTCCGACGAGCAGTACTTC. This chain connects TRBV10-3 to TRBJ2-7; D possibly corresponds to TRBD1 (6 bases). The V gene's germline CDR1 is ENHRY and CDR2 SYGVKD. The germline V and J ends were trimmed by 3 bases and 5 bases, with 11 bases remaining between them. The CDR3 is 13 residues long.

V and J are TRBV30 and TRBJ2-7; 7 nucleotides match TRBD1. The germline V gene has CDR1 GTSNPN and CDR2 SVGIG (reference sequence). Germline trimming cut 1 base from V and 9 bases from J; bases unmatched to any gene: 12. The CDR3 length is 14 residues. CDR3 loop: CAWSELRTGQVQYF. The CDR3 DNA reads TGTGCCTGGAGTGAGCTTCGGACAGGCCAAGTGCAGTACTTC.

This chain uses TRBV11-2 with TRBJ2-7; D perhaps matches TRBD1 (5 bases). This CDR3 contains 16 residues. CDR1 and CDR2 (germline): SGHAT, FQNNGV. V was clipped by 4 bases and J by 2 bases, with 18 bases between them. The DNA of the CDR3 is TGTGCCAGCAGCTCCTTCCTAGACAGTGGGACCTACGAGCAGTACTTC. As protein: CASSSFLDSGTYEQYF.

The CDR3 DNA follows: TGTGCCAGCAGCGTGGTGGCGAACACTGAAGCTTTCTTT. Amino acids: CASSVVANTEAFF. This rearrangement joins TRBV7-2 to TRBJ1-1; unclear D gene. The V gene lost 5 bases and the J gene lost 1 base, with 8 bases spanning the gap. Germline values: CDR1 SGHTA, CDR2 FQGNSA. The CDR3 has 13 residues.

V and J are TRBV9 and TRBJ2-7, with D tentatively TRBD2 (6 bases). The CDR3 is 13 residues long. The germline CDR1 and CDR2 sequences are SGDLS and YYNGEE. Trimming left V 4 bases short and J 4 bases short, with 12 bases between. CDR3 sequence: CASSPGRGYEQYF. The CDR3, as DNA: TGTGCCAGCAGCCCCGGGCGGGGTTACGAGCAGTACTTC.

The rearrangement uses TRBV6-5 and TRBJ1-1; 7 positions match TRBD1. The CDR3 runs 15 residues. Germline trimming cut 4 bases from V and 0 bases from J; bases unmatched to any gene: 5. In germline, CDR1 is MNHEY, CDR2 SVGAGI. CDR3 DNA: TGTGCCAGCAGTTCGGAGGGGGCAATGAACACTGAAGCTTTCTTT. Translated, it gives CASSSEGAMNTEAFF.

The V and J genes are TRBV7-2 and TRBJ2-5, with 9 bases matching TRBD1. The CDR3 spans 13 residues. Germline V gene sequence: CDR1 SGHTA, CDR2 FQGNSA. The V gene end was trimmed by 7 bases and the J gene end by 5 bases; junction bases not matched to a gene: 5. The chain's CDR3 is CASTTGGGETQYF. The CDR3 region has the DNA TGTGCCAGCACCACAGGGGGCGGTGAGACCCAGTACTTC.

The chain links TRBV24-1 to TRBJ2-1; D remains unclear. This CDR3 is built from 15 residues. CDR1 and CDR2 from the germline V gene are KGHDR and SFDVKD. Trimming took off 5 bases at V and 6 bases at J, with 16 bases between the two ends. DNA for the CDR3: TGTGCCACCAGTGCTTCGAGAGAGGAACTCAATGAGCAGTTCTTC. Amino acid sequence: CATSASREELNEQFF.

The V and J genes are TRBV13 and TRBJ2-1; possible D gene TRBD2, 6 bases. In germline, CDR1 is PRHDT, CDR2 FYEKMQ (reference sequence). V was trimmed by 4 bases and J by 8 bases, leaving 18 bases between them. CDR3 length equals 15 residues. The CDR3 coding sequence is TGTGCCAGCAGCTGGGACTTGGAGGATTTCGATGAGCAGTTCTTC. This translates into CASSWDLEDFDEQFF.

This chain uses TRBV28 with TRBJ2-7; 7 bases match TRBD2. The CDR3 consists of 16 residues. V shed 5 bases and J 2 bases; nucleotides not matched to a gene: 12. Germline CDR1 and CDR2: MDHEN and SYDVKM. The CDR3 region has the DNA TGTGCCAGCAGTCCTATGGTGTCTAGCGGAGCCTACGAGCAGTACTTC. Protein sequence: CASSPMVSSGAYEQYF.

The DNA for the CDR3 is TGTGCCAGTAGTACCCAGACTCTGACTCCTGAGCAGTTCTTC. It codes for CASSTQTLTPEQFF. The gene calls are TRBV19 and TRBJ2-1, with D hard to call. V was trimmed by 4 bases and J by 9 bases, leaving 16 bases between them. CDR3 length: 14 amino acids. Germline V CDR1 and CDR2: LNHDA, SQIVND (reference sequence).

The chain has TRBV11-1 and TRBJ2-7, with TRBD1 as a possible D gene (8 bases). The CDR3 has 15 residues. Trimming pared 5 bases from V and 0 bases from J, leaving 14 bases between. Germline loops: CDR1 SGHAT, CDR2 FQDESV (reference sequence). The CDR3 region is CASSPNRGGSYEQYF. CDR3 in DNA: TGTGCCAGCAGCCCAAACAGGGGGGGCTCCTACGAGCAGTACTTC.

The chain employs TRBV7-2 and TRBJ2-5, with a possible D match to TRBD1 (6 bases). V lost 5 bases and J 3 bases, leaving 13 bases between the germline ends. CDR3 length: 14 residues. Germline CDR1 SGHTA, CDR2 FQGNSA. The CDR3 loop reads CASSPDRAKETQYF. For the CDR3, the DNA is TGTGCCAGCAGCCCGGACAGAGCAAAAGAGACCCAGTACTTC.

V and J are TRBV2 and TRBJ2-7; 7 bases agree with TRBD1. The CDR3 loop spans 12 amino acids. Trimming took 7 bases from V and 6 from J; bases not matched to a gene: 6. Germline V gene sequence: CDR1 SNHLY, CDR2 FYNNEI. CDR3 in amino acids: CASTETGSEQYF. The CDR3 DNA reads TGTGCCAGCACCGAGACAGGGTCCGAGCAGTACTTC. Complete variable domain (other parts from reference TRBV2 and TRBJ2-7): EPEVTQTPSHQVTQMGQEVILRCVPISNHLYFYWYRQILGQKVEFLVSFYNNEISEKSEIFDDQFSVERPDGSNFTLKIRSTKLEDSAMYFCASTETGSEQYFGPGTRLTVT.